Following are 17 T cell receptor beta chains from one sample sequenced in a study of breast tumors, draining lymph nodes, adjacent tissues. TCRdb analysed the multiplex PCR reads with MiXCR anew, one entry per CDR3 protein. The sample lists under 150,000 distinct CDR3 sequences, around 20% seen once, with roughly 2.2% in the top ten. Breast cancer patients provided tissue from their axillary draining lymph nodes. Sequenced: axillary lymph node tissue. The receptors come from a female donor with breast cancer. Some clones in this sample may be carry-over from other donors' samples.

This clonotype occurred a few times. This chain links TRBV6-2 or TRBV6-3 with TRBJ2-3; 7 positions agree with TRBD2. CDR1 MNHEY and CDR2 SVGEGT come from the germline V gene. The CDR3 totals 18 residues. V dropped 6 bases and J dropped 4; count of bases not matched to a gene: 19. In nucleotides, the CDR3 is TGTGCCAGCAGCCACTCTGGGGGAGGGATTCAGGAGGCAGATACGCAGTATTTT. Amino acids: CASSHSGGGIQEADTQYF.

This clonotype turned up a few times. For the CDR3, the DNA is TGTGCCAGCAGCCCGGGTGGGACAGGGGTAGCCAAAAACATTCAGTACTTC. It codes for CASSPGGTGVAKNIQYF. This chain uses TRBV9 with TRBJ2-4, with TRBD1 matching 10 bases. Trimming took 4 bases from V and 0 from J; bases not matched to a gene: 7. Germline lookup yields CDR1 SGDLS and CDR2 YYNGEE. The CDR3 is 17 residues long.

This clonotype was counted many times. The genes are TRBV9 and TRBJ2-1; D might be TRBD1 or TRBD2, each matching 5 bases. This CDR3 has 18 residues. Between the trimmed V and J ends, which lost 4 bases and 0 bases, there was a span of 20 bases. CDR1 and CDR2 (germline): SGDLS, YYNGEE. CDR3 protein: CASSPSGTGTVSYNEQFF. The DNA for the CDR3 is TGTGCCAGCAGCCCGAGTGGAACCGGGACGGTCTCCTACAATGAGCAGTTCTTC.

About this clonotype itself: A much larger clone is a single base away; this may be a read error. The CDR3 coding sequence is TGTGCCAGCCTGGGAGGATACTCCAATCAGCCCCAGCATTTT. Its protein product is CASLGGYSNQPQHF. The chain links TRBV19 to TRBJ1-5; D ambiguous. CDR3 length: 14 amino acids. The V gene's germline CDR1 is LNHDA and CDR2 SQIVND (reference sequence). Trimming took 9 bases from V and 3 from J, leaving 15 bases between them.

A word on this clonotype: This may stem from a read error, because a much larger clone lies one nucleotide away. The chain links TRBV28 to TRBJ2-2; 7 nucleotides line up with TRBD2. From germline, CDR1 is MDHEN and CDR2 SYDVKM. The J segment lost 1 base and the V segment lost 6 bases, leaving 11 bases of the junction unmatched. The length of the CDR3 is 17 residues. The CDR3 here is CASSPLRGGWNTGELFF. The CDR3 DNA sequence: TGTGCCAGCAGCCCGTTAAGGGGAGGGTGGAACACCGGGGAGCTGTTTTTT.

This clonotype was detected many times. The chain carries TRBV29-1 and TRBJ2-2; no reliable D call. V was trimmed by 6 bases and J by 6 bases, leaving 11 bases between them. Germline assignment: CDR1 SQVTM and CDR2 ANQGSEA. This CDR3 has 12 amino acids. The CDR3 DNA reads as TGCAGCGTGCCTCAGAGCCCCGGGGAGCTGTTTTTT. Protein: CSVPQSPGELFF.

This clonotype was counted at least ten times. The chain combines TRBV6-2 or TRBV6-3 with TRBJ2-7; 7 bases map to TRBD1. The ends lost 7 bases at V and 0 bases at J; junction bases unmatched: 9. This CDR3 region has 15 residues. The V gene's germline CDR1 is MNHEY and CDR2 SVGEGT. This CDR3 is CASTGPGQTSYEQYF. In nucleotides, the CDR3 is TGTGCCAGCACGGGTCCGGGACAGACCTCCTACGAGCAGTACTTC.

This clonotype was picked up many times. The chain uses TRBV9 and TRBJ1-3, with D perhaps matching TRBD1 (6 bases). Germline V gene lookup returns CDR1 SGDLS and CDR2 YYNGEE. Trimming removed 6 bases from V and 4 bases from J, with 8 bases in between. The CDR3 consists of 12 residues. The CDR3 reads CASKGVGNTIYF. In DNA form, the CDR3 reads TGTGCCAGCAAGGGGGTGGGAAACACCATATATTTT.

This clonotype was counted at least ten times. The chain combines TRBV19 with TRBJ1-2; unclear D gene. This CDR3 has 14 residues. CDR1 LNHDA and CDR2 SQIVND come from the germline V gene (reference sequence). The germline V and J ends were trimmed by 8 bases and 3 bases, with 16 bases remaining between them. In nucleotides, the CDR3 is TGTGCCAGTTCAGACCCCGACACATACTATGGCTACACCTTC. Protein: CASSDPDTYYGYTF.

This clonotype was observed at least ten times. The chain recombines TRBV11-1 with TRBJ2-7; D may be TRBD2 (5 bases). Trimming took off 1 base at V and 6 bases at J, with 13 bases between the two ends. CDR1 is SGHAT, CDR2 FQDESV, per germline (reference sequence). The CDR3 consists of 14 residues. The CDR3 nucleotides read TGTGCCAGCAGCTTAGGTGAGGGAATCGGCGAGCAGTACTTC. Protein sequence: CASSLGEGIGEQYF. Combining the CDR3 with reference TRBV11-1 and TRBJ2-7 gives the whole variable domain EAEVAQSPRYKITEKSQAVAFWCDPISGHATLYWYRQILGQGPELLVQFQDESVVDDSQLPKDRFSAERLKGVDSTLKIQPAELGDSAMYLCASSLGEGIGEQYFGPGTRLTVT.

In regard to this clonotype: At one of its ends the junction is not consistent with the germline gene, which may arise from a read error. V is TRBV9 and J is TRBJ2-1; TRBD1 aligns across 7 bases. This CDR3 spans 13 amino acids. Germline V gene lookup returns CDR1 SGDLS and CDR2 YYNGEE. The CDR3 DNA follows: TGTGCCAGTAGTTCGGGACAGCTCAATGAGCAGTCCTTC. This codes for CASSSGQLNEQSF.

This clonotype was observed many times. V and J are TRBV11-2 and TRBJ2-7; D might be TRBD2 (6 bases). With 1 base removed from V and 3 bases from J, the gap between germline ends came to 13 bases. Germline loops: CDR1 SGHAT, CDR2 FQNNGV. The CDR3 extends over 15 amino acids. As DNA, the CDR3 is TGTGCCAGCAGCTTAGGTCTAGGGACTCGCTACGAGCAGTACTTC. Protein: CASSLGLGTRYEQYF.

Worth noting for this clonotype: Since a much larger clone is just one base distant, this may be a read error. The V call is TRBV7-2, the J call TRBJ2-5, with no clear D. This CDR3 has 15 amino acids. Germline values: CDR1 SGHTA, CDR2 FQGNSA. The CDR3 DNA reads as TGTGCCAGCAGCCTAAGTTGGCGGATTCAAGAGGCCCAGTACTTC. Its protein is CASSLSWRIQEAQYF.

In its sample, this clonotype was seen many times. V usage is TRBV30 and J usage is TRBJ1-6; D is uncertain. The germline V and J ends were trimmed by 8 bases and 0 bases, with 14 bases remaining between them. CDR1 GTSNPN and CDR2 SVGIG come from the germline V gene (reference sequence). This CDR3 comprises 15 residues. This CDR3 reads CAQKGPSSYNSPLHF. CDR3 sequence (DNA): TGTGCCCAAAAGGGCCCGAGCTCCTATAATTCACCCCTCCACTTT. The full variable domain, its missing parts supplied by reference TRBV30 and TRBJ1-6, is SQTIHQWPATLVQPVGSPLSLECTVEGTSNPNLYWYRQAAGRGLQLLFYSVGIGQISSEVPQNLSASRPQDRQFILSSKKLLLSDSGFYLCAQKGPSSYNSPLHFGNGTRLTVT.

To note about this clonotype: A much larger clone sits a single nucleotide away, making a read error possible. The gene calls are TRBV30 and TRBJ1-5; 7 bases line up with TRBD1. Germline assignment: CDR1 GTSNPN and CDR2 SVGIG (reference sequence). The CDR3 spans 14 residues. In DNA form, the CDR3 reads TGTGCCCGGAGGTCCCCCGCAGGGGGGCAGCCCCAGCATTTT. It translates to CARRSPAGGQPQHF.

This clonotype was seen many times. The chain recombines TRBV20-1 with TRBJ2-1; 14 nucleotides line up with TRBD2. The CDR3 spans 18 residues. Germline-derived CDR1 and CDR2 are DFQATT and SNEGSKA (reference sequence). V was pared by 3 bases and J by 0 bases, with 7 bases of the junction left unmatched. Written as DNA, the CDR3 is TGCAGTGCTAGCTCCGGACTAGCGGGAGGCCCCTCCTACAATGAGCAGTTCTTC. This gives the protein CSASSGLAGGPSYNEQFF.

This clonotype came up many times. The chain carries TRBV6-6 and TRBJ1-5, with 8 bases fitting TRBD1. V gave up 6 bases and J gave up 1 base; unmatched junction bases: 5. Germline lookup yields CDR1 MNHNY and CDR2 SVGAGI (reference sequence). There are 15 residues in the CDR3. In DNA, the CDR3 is TGTGCCAGCAGCCGGACAGGGCGGAGCAATCAGCCCCAGCATTTT. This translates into CASSRTGRSNQPQHF.